These 17 T cell receptor beta chains were sequenced from one sample in a study of shared clonotypes between healthy human individuals. Generated by immunoSEQ multiplex PCR, the TCRdb table keeps only in-frame clones and is missing some. In the table there are around 550,000 clones, 90% to 96% of which are singletons. Sequenced input: naive CD4+ T cells sorted from blood. Regarding subset: CD45RA+ positively selected. The receptors were sampled from a woman in her 30s in good health.

The J gene is TRBJ1-1, the V gene TRBV5-1; no clear D gene. The CDR3 extends over 15 amino acids. V was trimmed by 0 bases and J by 2 bases, leaving 11 bases between them. The V gene's germline CDR1 is SGHRS and CDR2 YFSETQ. The CDR3 nucleotides read TGCGCCAGCAGCTTGGGTGGAGTAACCAACACTGAAGCTTTCTTT. This encodes CASSLGGVTNTEAFF. Full variable domain (outside the CDR3, taken from reference TRBV5-1 and TRBJ1-1): KAGVTQTPRYLIKTRGQQVTLSCSPISGHRSVSWYQQTPGQGLQFLFEYFSETQRNKGNFPGRFSGRQFSNSRSEMNVSTLELGDSALYLCASSLGGVTNTEAFFGQGTRLTVV.

The chain combines TRBV5-1 with TRBJ1-4; no clear D. CDR3 length: 18 amino acids. From germline, CDR1 is SGHRS and CDR2 YFSETQ. The germline V and J ends were trimmed by 5 bases and 4 bases, with 24 bases remaining between them. CDR3 coding DNA: TGCGCCAGCAGGCCCGGACTAGGGAACAGCTTCGATAATGAAAAACTGTTTTTT. It is translated as CASRPGLGNSFDNEKLFF.

The chain uses TRBV30 and TRBJ1-5, with D tentatively TRBD1 (5 bases). V gave up 4 bases and J gave up 1 base, with 8 bases separating them. Germline V gives CDR1 GTSNPN, CDR2 SVGIG (reference sequence). This CDR3 has 13 residues. CDR3 sequence reads: CAWTSGSNQPQHF. The CDR3 DNA reads TGTGCCTGGACATCAGGGAGCAATCAGCCCCAGCATTTT. Complete variable domain (other parts from reference TRBV30 and TRBJ1-5): SQTIHQWPATLVQPVGSPLSLECTVEGTSNPNLYWYRQAAGRGLQLLFYSVGIGQISSEVPQNLSASRPQDRQFILSSKKLLLSDSGFYLCAWTSGSNQPQHFGDGTRLSIL.

This clone has just one count. This chain joins TRBV5-4 and TRBJ2-2, with D possibly being TRBD1 (6 bases). V shed 0 bases and J shed 3 bases, with 12 bases lying between them. Per germline, CDR1 SGHNT and CDR2 YYREEE (reference sequence). The CDR3 runs 16 residues. The CDR3 sequence is CASSLGGLGHTGELFF. The CDR3 bases are TGTGCCAGCAGCTTGGGGGGGCTGGGACACACCGGGGAGCTGTTTTTT.

The chain joins TRBV5-1 to TRBJ2-7; TRBD1 matches 7 bases. V lost 0 bases, J lost 3 bases, and 3 bases stayed unmatched. Germline CDR1 SGHRS, CDR2 YFSETQ. The CDR3 is 14 amino acids. This CDR3 reads CASSLGQGYYEQYF. The CDR3 DNA reads TGCGCCAGCAGCTTGGGACAGGGATACTACGAGCAGTACTTC.

V is TRBV21-1 and J is TRBJ2-7. TRBV21-1 is a listed pseudogene. The CDR3 is made up of 14 amino acids. Here the CDR3 DNA reads TGTGCCAGCAGCAAAAAAATGGGGGACTACGAGCAGTACTTC. It encodes CASSKKMGDYEQYF.

This clone occurred once. The chain carries TRBV6-6 and TRBJ2-3, with 12 bases aligning to TRBD1. Germline assignment: CDR1 MNHNY and CDR2 SVGAGI (reference sequence). Trimming at V came to 6 bases and at J to 4 bases, leaving 5 bases not matched to a gene. CDR3 size: 15 residues. CDR3 sequence (DNA): TGTGCCAGCAGCTACGGGACAGGGGGCCCAGATACGCAGTATTTT. It encodes CASSYGTGGPDTQYF.

This clone appeared once. The rearrangement uses TRBV4-2 and TRBJ2-7, with no clear D. The CDR3 is 14 amino acids. V was pared by 4 bases and J by 0 bases, with 10 bases between. Germline assignment: CDR1 LGHNA and CDR2 YNFKEQ. In DNA form, the CDR3 reads TGTGCCAGCAGCCTACTCGGCTCCTCCTACGAGCAGTACTTC. Protein product: CASSLLGSSYEQYF.

This chain joins TRBV28 and TRBJ2-7; the match to TRBD2 covers 12 bases. Unmatched junction bases numbered 4, after V lost 3 bases and J lost 4 bases. The CDR3 is 15 amino acids. Germline V gene lookup returns CDR1 MDHEN and CDR2 SYDVKM. CDR3 region: CASSLLAGGPYEQYF. The CDR3 DNA is TGTGCCAGCAGTTTGCTAGCGGGAGGGCCATACGAGCAGTACTTC.

The sample holds one count of this clone. V is TRBV10-2 and J is TRBJ2-7; D possibly corresponds to TRBD2 (5 bases). Germline CDR1 is WSHSY and CDR2 is SAAADI. The CDR3 extends over 13 amino acids. V dropped 6 bases and J dropped 5 bases, with 14 bases sitting between them. CDR3 in amino acids: CASRNGGRDEQYF. The CDR3 DNA sequence: TGCGCCAGCAGGAACGGAGGTCGGGACGAGCAGTACTTC.

The rearrangement joins TRBV29-1 to TRBJ2-7; TRBD2 aligns across 7 bases. The assigned J gene may be wrong: the sequence end matches TRBJ2-1 better. The CDR3 length is 14 residues. Germline CDR1 reads SQVTM; CDR2 reads ANQGSEA. In DNA form, the CDR3 reads TGCAGCGTTGGGGGGGGAAGGACCTACAATGAGCAGTTCTTC. Its protein is CSVGGGRTYNEQFF.

The chain combines TRBV30 with TRBJ1-5, with D perhaps matching TRBD1 (5 bases). The germline V gene encodes CDR1 GTSNPN and CDR2 SVGIG (reference sequence). Trimming removed 8 bases at V and 1 base at J, with 15 bases between. The CDR3 contains 14 residues. In nucleotides, the CDR3 is TGTGCCGCCGATGGGGGAATGAGCAATCAGCCCCAGCATTTT. This codes for CAADGGMSNQPQHF.

This clone has a single count. The chain is built from TRBV28 and TRBJ2-2; D is possibly TRBD2 (6 bases). V lost 8 bases to trimming and J lost 2 bases, with 12 bases between them. The CDR3 extends over 14 amino acids. The V gene's germline CDR1 is MDHEN and CDR2 SYDVKM. Written as DNA, the CDR3 is TGTGCCAGCCGGGACTGGGCCAACACCGGGGAGCTGTTTTTT. Translation: CASRDWANTGELFF.

This chain connects TRBV2 to TRBJ2-7; D possibly corresponds to TRBD2 (5 bases). V lost 2 bases to trimming and J lost 1 base, with 12 bases between them. The CDR3 is 15 amino acids. From germline, CDR1 is SNHLY and CDR2 FYNNEI. This CDR3 reads CASSEMVGSSYEQYF. DNA for the CDR3: TGTGCCAGCAGTGAAATGGTAGGGAGTTCCTACGAGCAGTACTTC.

CDR3 loop: CAWSSGTSGRQSYNEQFF. The CDR3 nucleotides read TGTGCCTGGAGTTCCGGGACTAGCGGGAGACAGTCCTACAATGAGCAGTTCTTC. The genes are TRBV30 and TRBJ2-1, with 14 bases that match TRBD2. The length of the CDR3 is 18 residues. V dropped 2 bases and J dropped 1; count of bases not matched to a gene: 7. CDR1 is GTSNPN and CDR2 is SVGIG in the germline V gene (reference sequence).

The chain is built from TRBV7-9 and TRBJ2-5, with D uncertain. The end of the DNA aligns better with TRBJ2-7, so the J call may be wrong. Germline CDR1 reads SEHNR; CDR2 reads FQNEAQ (reference sequence). The CDR3 loop spans 14 amino acids. The chain's CDR3 is CASSLDQLSYEQYF. CDR3 nucleotide sequence: TGTGCCAGCAGCTTAGACCAGCTTTCCTACGAGCAGTACTTC.

This clone has only one observation. The chain combines TRBV4-1 with TRBJ2-1, with a weak D call TRBD2 (6 bases). This CDR3 spans 19 amino acids. Germline V gene data show CDR1 as MGHRA and CDR2 as YSYEKL. V lost 5 bases, J lost 0 bases, and 23 bases lay in between. For the CDR3, the DNA is TGCGCCAGCAGCGCTGCGATGGGGGTAGCGGCTTTCTCCTACAATGAGCAGTTCTTC. It is translated as CASSAAMGVAAFSYNEQFF.